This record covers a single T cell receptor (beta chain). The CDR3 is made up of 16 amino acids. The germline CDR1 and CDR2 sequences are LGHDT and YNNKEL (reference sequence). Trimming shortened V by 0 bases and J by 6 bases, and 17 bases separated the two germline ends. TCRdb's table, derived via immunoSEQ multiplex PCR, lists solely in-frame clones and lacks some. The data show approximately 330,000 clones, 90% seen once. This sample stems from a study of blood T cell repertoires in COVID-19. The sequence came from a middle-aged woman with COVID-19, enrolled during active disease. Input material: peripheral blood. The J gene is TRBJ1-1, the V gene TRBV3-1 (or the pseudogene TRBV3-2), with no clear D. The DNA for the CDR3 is TGTGCCAGCAGCCAAGAGGCGTCCGGGTTTTGGTCTGAAGCTTTCTTT. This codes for CASSQEASGFWSEAFF.